This TCR beta chain appears in the sequencing data of a study of CD8 T cells in acute hepatitis C reinfection. Study-wide context: TCRbeta of HCV NS3-1073-specific CD8+ T cells was profiled. Study results and caveats: Preferential TRBV04 and TRBV06 usage appeared in all groups and was not explained by the naive pool.

Details on this clone: Its target is unknown.

Data came from immunoSEQ multiplex PCR; TCRdb stores just in-frame clones and leaves some out. This table has approximately 40,000 clones, roughly 85% appearing once. The time point is: naive CD8 control sorted from an acute-time-point sample. Acute primary HCV meant a new positive RNA or antibody result following a negative test within 24 weeks. V was trimmed by 5 bases and J by 4 bases, leaving 3 bases between them. The length of the CDR3 is 10 residues. CDR1 and CDR2 (germline): MNHEY, SVGAGI. The chain carries TRBV6-5 and TRBJ2-7, with no clear D. The receptor's source is a young woman who spontaneously cleared hepatitis C infection. Material for sequencing was naive CD8+ T cells from PBMCs. CDR3: CASSQYEQYF. In nucleotides, the CDR3 is TGTGCCAGCAGTCAGTACGAGCAGTACTTC.